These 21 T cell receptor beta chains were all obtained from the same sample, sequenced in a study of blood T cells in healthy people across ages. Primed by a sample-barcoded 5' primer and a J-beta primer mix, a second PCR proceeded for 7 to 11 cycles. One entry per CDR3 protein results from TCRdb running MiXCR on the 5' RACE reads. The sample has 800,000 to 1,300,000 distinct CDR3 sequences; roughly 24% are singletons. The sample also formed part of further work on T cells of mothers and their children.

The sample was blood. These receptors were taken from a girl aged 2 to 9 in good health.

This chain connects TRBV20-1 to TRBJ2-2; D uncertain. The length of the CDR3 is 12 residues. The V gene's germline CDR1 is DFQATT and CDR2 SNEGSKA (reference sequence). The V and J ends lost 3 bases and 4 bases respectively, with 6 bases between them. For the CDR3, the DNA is TGCAGTGCTAGTCAAGTCACCGGGGAGCTGTTTTTT. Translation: CSASQVTGELFF.

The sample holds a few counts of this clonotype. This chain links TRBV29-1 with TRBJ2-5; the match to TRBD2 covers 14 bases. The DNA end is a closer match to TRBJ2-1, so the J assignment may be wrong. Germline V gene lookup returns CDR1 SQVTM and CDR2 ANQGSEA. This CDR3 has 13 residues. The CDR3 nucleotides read TGCAGCGTCCTGGGACTAGCGGGAGATGAGCAGTTCTTC. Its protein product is CSVLGLAGDEQFF.

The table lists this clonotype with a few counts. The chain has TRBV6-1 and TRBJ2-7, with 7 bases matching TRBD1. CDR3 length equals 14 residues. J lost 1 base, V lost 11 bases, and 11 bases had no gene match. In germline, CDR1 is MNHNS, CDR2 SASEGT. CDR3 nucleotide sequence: TGTGCCGGAAGCATTGGGACAGAATCCTACGAGCAGTACTTC. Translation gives CAGSIGTESYEQYF.

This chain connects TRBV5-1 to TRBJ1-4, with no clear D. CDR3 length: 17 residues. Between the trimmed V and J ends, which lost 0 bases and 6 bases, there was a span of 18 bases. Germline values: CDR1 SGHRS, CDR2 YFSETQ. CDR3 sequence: CASSLVTPRLTDEKLFF. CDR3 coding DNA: TGCGCCAGCAGCTTGGTCACCCCCAGACTTACCGATGAAAAACTGTTTTTT. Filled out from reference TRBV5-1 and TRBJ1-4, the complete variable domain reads KAGVTQTPRYLIKTRGQQVTLSCSPISGHRSVSWYQQTPGQGLQFLFEYFSETQRNKGNFPGRFSGRQFSNSRSEMNVSTLELGDSALYLCASSLVTPRLTDEKLFFGSGTQLSVL.

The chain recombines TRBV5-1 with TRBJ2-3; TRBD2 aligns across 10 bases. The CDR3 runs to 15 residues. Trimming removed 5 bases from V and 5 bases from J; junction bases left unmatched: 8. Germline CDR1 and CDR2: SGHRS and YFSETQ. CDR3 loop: CASRAELAGLDTQYF. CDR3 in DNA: TGCGCCAGCAGGGCGGAACTAGCGGGGTTAGATACGCAGTATTTT.

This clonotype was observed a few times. DNA for the CDR3: TGTGCCAGTGGGGTTGGAAACGAGCAGTACTTC. It codes for CASGVGNEQYF. This chain uses TRBV12-3 or TRBV12-4 with TRBJ2-7, with D unclear. The CDR3 spans 11 residues. The ends were cut back, 9 bases at V and 5 bases at J, with 11 bases in the middle.

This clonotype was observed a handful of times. The chain's CDR3 is CASRITTDTQYF. For the CDR3, the DNA is TGTGCCAGCAGGATAACCACAGATACGCAGTATTTT. The chain joins TRBV12-3 or TRBV12-4 to TRBJ2-3, with unresolved D. The CDR3 is 12 amino acids. V was shortened by 6 bases and J by 2 bases, with 6 bases between the two germline ends.

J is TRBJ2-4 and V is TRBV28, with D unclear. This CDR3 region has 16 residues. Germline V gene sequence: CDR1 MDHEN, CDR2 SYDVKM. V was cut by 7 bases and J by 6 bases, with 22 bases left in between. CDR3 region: CASTSSGSRWGNIQYF. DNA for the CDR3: TGTGCCAGCACTTCCAGTGGATCCCGGTGGGGAAACATTCAGTACTTC.

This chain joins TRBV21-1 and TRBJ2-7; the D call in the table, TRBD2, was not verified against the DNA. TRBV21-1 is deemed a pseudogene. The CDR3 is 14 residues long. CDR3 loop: CASSSPPSLYEQYF. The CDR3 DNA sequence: TGTGCCAGCAGCAGTCCACCCTCCCTATACGAGCAGTACTTC.

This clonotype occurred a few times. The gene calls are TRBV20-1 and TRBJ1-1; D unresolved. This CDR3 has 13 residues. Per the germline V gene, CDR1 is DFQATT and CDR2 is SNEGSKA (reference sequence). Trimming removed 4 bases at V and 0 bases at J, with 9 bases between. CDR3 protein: CSAISPVNTEAFF. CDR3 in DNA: TGCAGTGCTATTAGTCCGGTGAACACTGAAGCTTTCTTT.

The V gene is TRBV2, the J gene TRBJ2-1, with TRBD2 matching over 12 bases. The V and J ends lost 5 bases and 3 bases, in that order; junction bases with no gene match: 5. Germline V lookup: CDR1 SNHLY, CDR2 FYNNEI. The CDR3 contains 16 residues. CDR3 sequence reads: CASSRLAGEGYNEQFF. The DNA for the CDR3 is TGTGCCAGCAGTCGACTAGCGGGAGAGGGCTACAATGAGCAGTTCTTC.

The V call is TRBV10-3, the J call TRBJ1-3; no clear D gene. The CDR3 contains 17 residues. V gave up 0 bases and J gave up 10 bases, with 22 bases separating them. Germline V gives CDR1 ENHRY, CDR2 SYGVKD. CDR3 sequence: CAISESTPDGPRRTIYF. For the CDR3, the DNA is TGTGCCATCAGTGAGTCGACACCCGACGGACCGCGCAGGACCATATATTTT.

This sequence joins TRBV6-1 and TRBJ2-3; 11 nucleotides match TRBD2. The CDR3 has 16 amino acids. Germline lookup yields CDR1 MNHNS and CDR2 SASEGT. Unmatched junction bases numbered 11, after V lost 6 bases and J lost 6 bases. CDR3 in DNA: TGTGCCAGCAGCCTAATAGCGGGAGGGCCGTATGATACGCAGTATTTT. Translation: CASSLIAGGPYDTQYF.

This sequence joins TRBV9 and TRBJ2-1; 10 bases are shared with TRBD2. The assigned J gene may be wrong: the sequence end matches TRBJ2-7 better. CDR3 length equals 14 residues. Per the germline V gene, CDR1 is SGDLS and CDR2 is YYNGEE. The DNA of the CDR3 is TGTGCCAGCAGTCCTGGGACTAGCGACTACGAGCAGTACTTC. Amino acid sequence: CASSPGTSDYEQYF.

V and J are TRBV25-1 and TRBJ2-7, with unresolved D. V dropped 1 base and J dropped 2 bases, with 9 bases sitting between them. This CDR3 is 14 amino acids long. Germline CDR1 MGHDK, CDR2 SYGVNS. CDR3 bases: TGTGCCAGCAGTGAATCGGGCAGCCCCTACGAGCAGTACTTC. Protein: CASSESGSPYEQYF.

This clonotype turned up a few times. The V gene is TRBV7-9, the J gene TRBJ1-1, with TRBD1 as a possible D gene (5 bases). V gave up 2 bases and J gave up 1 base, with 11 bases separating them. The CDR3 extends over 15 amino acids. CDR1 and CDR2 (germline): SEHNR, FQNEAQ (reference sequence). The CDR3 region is CASSLFGQSNTEAFF. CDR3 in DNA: TGTGCCAGCAGCTTATTCGGACAATCGAACACTGAAGCTTTCTTT.

The CDR3 here is CASSLGGGLEQYV. CDR3 nucleotide sequence: TGCGCCAGCAGCTTAGGAGGGGGGCTTGAGCAGTACGTC. This rearrangement joins TRBV5-1 to TRBJ2-7; D may correspond to TRBD1 or TRBD2 (6 bases each). CDR1 and CDR2 from the germline V gene are SGHRS and YFSETQ. V shed 2 bases and J shed 7 bases, with 13 bases lying between them. This CDR3 is built from 13 residues.

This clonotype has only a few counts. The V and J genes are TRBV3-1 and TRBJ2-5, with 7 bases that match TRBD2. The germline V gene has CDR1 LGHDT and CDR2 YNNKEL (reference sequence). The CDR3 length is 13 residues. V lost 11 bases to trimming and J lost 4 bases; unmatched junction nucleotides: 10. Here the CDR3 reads CASDGTNRETQYF. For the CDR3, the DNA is TGTGCCTCAGACGGGACTAACAGAGAGACCCAGTACTTC.

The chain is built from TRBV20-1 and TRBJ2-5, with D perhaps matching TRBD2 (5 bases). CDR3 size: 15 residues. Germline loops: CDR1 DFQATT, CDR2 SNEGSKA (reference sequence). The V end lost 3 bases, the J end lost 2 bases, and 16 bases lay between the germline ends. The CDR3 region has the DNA TGCAGTGCTAGTTCTCGCAGCGCGGGTCAAGAGACCCAGTACTTC. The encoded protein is CSASSRSAGQETQYF.

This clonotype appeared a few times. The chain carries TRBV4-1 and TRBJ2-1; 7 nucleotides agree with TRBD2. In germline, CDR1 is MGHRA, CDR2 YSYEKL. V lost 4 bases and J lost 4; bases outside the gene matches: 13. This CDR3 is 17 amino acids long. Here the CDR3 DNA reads TGCGCCAGCAGCCCGCCGGGGGGTAGTAACCTATACAATGAGCAGTTCTTC. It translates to CASSPPGGSNLYNEQFF.

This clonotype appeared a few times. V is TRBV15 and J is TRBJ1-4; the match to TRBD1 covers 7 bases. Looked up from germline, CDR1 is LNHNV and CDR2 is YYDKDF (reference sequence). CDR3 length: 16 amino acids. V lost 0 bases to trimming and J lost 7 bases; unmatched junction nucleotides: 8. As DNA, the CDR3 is TGTGCCACCAGCAGAGACGCGGCAGGGGGGAGTGAAAAACTGTTTTTT. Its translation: CATSRDAAGGSEKLFF.